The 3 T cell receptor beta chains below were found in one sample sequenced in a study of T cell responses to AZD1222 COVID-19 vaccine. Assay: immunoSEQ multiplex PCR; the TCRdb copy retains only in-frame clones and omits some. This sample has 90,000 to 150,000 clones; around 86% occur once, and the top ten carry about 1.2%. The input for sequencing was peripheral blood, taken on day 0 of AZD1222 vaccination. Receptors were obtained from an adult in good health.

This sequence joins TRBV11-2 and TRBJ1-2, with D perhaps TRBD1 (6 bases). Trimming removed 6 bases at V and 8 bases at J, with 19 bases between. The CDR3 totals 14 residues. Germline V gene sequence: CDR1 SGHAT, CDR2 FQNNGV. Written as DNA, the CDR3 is TGTGCCAGCAGTGGGGCGACAGGAGTTGGAGGCTACACCTTC. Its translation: CASSGATGVGGYTF.

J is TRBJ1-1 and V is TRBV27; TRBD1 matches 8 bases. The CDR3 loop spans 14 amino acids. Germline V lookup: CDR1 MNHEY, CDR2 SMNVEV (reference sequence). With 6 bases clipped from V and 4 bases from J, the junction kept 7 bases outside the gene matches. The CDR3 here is CASRLFRGPTEAFF. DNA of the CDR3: TGTGCCAGCAGGCTGTTCAGGGGGCCCACTGAAGCTTTCTTT.

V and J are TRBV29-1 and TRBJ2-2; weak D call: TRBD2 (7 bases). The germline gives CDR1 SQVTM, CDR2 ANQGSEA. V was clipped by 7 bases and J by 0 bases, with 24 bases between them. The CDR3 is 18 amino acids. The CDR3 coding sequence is TGCAGCGCCCGAAGATCGAGGGGGGGTCGGCCGAACACCGGGGAGCTGTTTTTT. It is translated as CSARRSRGGRPNTGELFF.